The present T cell receptor beta chain was sequenced within a study of spatial heterogeneity in lung cancer. Time point described: sample taken at primary tumor resection. The ends lost 4 bases at V and 5 bases at J; junction bases unmatched: 15. Germline V gene lookup returns CDR1 SQVTM and CDR2 ANQGSEA. This CDR3 is 18 amino acids long. At least ten counts were recorded for this clonotype. TCRdb re-analysed the 5' RACE reads in MiXCR, keeping a single row per CDR3 protein. This table has roughly 9,300 distinct CDR3 sequences, approximately 6.1% appearing once. The material sequenced was normal lung tissue next to the tumor, taken at surgery. This receptor was obtained from a male donor with early-stage non-small cell lung cancer. The chain links TRBV29-1 to TRBJ2-5; 14 bases are a match to TRBD2. CDR3 nucleotide sequence: TGCAGCGTTGTGTTGGATGCGGGGACTAGCGGGAGTGGGGAGACCCAGTACTTC. It is translated as CSVVLDAGTSGSGETQYF.